This paragraph reports one TCR beta chain. Its antigen is currently unknown. Amplification yielded TCR beta CDR3 regions, with RNA transcripts as the source. The HTBI primer set served for first-round RT-PCR of the TCR CDR3. TCRdb called the multiplex PCR reads again in MiXCR, with one record for every CDR3 protein. The sample carries 460,000 or so distinct CDR3 sequences, approximately 15% recorded once. This sample is part of a study of T cells in Graves' hyperthyroidism and ophthalmopathy. Overall study results and limits: The authors' 13 V-J model separated ophthalmopathy from stable hyperthyroidism.

Input material: blood. The sequence was obtained from a woman younger than 30 with Graves' hyperthyroidism.

The CDR3 DNA follows: TGTGCCAGCAGCGTCCACAGGGTAGGGAACAATGAGCAGTTCTTC. Protein sequence: CASSVHRVGNNEQFF. This chain links TRBV11-2 with TRBJ2-1, with D possibly being TRBD1 (6 bases). V was pared by 5 bases and J by 5 bases, with 16 bases between. This CDR3 is built from 15 residues. Germline V gene lookup returns CDR1 SGHAT and CDR2 FQNNGV.